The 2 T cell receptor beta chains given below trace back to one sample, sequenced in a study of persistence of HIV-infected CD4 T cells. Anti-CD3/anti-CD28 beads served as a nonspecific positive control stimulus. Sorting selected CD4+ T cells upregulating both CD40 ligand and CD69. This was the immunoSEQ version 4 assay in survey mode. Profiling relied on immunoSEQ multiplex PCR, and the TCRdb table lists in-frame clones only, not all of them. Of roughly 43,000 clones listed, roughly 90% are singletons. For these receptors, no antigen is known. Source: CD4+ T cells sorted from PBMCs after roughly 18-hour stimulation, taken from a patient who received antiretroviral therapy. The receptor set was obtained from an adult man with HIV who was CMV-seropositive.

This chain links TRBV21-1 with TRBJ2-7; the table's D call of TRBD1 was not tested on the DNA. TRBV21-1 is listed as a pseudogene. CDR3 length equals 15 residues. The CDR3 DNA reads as TGTGCCAGCAGCAAAGGGGGCCCCGGGCATCGCGAGCAGTACTTC. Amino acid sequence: CASSKGGPGHREQYF.

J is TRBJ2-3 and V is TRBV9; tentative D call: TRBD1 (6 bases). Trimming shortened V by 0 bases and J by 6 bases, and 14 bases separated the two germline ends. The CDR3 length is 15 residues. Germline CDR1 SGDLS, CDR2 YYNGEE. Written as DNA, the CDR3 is TGTGCCAGCAGCGTAGCTGGGGGCAGAGGGGATACGCAGTATTTT. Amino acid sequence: CASSVAGGRGDTQYF.